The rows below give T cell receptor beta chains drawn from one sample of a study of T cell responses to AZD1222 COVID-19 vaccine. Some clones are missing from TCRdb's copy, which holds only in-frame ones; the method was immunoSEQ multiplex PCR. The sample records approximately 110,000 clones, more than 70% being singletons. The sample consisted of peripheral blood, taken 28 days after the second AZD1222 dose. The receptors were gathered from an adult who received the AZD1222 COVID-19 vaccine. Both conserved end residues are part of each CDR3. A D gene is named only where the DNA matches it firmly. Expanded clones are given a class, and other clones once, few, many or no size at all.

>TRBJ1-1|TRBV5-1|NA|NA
TGCGCCAGCAGTTTGCGGTCAGGGCGGAACACTGAAGCTTTCTTT
CASSLRSGRNTEAFF
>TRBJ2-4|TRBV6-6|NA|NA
TGTGCCAGCAGTTACACACCAGGGCAGGCCAAAAACATTCAGTACTTC
CASSYTPGQAKNIQYF
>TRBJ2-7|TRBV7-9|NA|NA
TGTGCCAGCAGCTTAGTCTCCGACGAGCAGTACTTC
CASSLVSDEQYF
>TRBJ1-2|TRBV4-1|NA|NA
TGCGCCAGCAGCCAAGCACACGACATCTATGGCTACACCTTC
CASSQAHDIYGYTF
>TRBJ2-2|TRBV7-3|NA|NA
TGTGCCAGCAGCTCCGGGCCCTCAGCCGGGGAGCTGTTTTTT
CASSSGPSAGELFF
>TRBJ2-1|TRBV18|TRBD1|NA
TGTGCCAGCTCACCACCGACAGGGGCTAACAATGAGCAGTTCTTC
CASSPPTGANNEQFF
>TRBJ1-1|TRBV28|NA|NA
TGTGCCAGCAGTTCCGGTTCTAGGAGCGAAGCTTTCTTT
CASSSGSRSEAFF
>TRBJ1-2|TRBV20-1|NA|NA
TGCAGTGCTAGCGGGAACTATGGCTACACCTTC
CSASGNYGYTF
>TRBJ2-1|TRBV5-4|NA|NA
TGTGCCAGCAGCTATTCCAGGGGCTTGGGGGGTGAGCAGTTCTTC
CASSYSRGLGGEQFF
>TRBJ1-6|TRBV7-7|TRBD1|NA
TGTGCCAGCAGCTTCCCGGGACAGGATAATTCACCCCTCCACTTT
CASSFPGQDNSPLHF
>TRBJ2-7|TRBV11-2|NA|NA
TGTGCCAGCAGCGCGGGACCTTACTACGAGCAGTACTTC
CASSAGPYYEQYF
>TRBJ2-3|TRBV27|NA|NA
TGTGCCAGCAGTTTATCTTCAGTAAGTCTCGGAGATACGCAGTATTTT
CASSLSSVSLGDTQYF
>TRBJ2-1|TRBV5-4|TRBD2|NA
TGTGCCAGCAGCTCGGGACTAGCGGGGGGTAACAATGAGCAGTTCTTC
CASSSGLAGGNNEQFF
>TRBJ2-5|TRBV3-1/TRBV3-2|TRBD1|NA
TGTGCCAGCAGCCAAGCCAGGGGGCGGGTAGAGACCCAGTACTTC
CASSQARGRVETQYF
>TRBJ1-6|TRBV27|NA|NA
TGTGCCAGCACCACCCGTACGGGGGATTCACCCCTCCACTTT
CASTTRTGDSPLHF
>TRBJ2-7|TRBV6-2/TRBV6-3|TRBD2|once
TGTGCCAGCAGTTACGGGCGGGGGAGCCGGCGGCCAAACGAGCAGTACTTC
CASSYGRGSRRPNEQYF
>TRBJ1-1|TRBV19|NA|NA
TGTGCCAGTAGTAAGGGGTTAATAGCTGAAGCTTTCTTT
CASSKGLIAEAFF
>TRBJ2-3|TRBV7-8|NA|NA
TGTGCCAGCAGCACAGGGACCTCACGCACAGATACGCAGTATTTT
CASSTGTSRTDTQYF
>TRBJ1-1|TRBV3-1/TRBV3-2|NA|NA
TGTGCCAGCAGCCAAGTGGGCGTCAACACTGAAGCTTTCTTT
CASSQVGVNTEAFF
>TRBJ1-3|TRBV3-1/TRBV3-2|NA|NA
TGTGCCAGCAGCCAAGCCCCAGGTATTCATGGAAACACCATATATTTT
CASSQAPGIHGNTIYF
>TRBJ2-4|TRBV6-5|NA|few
TGTGCCAGCACCTCCAAAAACATTCAGTACTTC
CASTSKNIQYF
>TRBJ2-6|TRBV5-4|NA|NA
TGTGCCAGCAGCCCGGCGGGCTCTGGGGCCAACGTCCTGACTTTC
CASSPAGSGANVLTF
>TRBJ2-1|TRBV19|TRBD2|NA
TGTGCCAGTAGTCAACTAGCGGGGGGCTACAATGAGCAGTTCTTC
CASSQLAGGYNEQFF
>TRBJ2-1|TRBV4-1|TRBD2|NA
TGCGCCAGCAGCCGCAAACTAGCGGGGGACAACAATGAGCAGTTCTTC
CASSRKLAGDNNEQFF
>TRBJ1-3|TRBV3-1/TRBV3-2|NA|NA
TGTGCCAGCAGCCAACAGTTCTCTGGAAACACCATATATTTT
CASSQQFSGNTIYF
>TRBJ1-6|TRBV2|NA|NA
TGTGCCAGCAGTACATGGGGCGATGATTCACCCCTCCACTTT
CASSTWGDDSPLHF
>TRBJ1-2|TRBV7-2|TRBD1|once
TGTGCCAGCGTCCTTACAGGGGGCAATGGCTACACCTTC
CASVLTGGNGYTF
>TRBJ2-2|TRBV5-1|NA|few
TGCGCCAGCAGCTTGGTTGTTCGGACACCGAACACCGGGGAGCTGTTTTTT
CASSLVVRTPNTGELFF
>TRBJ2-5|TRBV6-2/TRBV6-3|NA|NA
TGTGCCAGCAGCCCTGAGGGGGGGCGTGAGACCCAGTACTTC
CASSPEGGRETQYF
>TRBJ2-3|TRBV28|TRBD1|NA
TGTGCCAGCAGTTCCCCCGGGACAGGGGATCCAGATACGCAGTATTTT
CASSSPGTGDPDTQYF
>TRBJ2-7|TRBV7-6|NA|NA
TGTGCCAGCAGCTCATCCGGGGAGCGGCGTCGATACGAGCAGTACTTC
CASSSSGERRRYEQYF
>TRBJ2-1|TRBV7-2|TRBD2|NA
TGTGCCAGCAGCCCTCGCGGCGGGGGGGCCTTCAATGAGCAGTTCTTC
CASSPRGGGAFNEQFF
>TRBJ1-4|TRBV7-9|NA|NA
TGTGCCAGCAGCCAAACGGATGAAAAACTGTTTTTT
CASSQTDEKLFF
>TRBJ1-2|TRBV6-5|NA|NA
TGTGCCAGCAGTTACATTCAGGGGCAATCTAACTATGGCTACACCTTC
CASSYIQGQSNYGYTF
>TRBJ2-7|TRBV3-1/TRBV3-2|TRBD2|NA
TGTGCCAGCAGCCAGAGAGCGGGGGGTAGGTACGAGCAGTACTTC
CASSQRAGGRYEQYF
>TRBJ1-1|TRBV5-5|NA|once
TGTGCCAGCAGCGAGATAAATCGGTGGGCTGAAGCTTTCTTT
CASSEINRWAEAFF
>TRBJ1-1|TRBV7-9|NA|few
TGTGCCAGCAGCCCGAGTGTTGACTACACTGAAGCTTTCTTT
CASSPSVDYTEAFF
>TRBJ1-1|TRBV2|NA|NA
TGTGCCAGCACCGGGCTCCGGGACACTGAAGCTTTCTTT
CASTGLRDTEAFF
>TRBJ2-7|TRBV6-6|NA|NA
TGTGCCAGTCAGTTAAGAGGCGGGGGCGCCGACGAGCAGTACTTC
CASQLRGGGADEQYF
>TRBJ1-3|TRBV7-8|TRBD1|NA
TGTGCCAGCAGCTCCCGGGACAGCCTCTCTGGAAACACCATATATTTT
CASSSRDSLSGNTIYF
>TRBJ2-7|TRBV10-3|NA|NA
TGTGCCATCAGTGAAGGGCAGACCTACGAGCAGTACTTC
CAISEGQTYEQYF
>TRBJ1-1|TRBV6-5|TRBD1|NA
TGTGCCAGCAATTTACAAACAGGGGGGGGAGAAGCTTTCTTT
CASNLQTGGGEAFF
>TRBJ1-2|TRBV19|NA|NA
TGTGCCAGTAGTATAGTACAGATAGAGAGCTATGGCTACACCTTC
CASSIVQIESYGYTF
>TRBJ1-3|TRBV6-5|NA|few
TGTGCCAGCAGACTGCAGGGATCTGGAAACACCATATATTTT
CASRLQGSGNTIYF
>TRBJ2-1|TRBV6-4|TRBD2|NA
TGTGCCAGCAGTTCATCGGGGGGGGGAAACAATGAGCAGTTCTTC
CASSSSGGGNNEQFF
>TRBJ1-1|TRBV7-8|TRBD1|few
TGTGCCAGCAGCCTGACAGGGGGGAACACTGAAGCTTTCTTT
CASSLTGGNTEAFF
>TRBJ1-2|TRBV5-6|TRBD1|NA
TGTGCCAGCAGCGTAGACAGGGTATCTGGCTACACCTTC
CASSVDRVSGYTF
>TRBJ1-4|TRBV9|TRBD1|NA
TGTGCCAGCAGCGGGGGGACAGGGGCACGGGAAAAACTGTTTTTT
CASSGGTGAREKLFF
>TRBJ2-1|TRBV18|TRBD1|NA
TGTGCCAGCTCACCACCGGGGACAGGGGTGCGCAATGAGCAGTTCTTC
CASSPPGTGVRNEQFF
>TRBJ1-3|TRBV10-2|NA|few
TGCGCCAGCAGCGGAGGGGGGATCTATGGAAACACCATATATTTT
CASSGGGIYGNTIYF
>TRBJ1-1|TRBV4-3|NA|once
TGCGCCAGCAGCCAAGGGTGGAGAGGGGCGAACACTGAAGCTTTCTTT
CASSQGWRGANTEAFF
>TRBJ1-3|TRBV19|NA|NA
TGTGCCAGTAGTATCGTTCACTCTGGAAACACCATATATTTT
CASSIVHSGNTIYF
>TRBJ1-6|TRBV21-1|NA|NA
TGTGCCAGCAACGAGGACAGGGAGGCCTATAATTCACCCCTCCACTTT
CASNEDREAYNSPLHF
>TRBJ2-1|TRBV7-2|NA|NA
TGTGCCAGCAGCTTAGGGCCCCGTTACAATGAGCAGTTCTTC
CASSLGPRYNEQFF